The 28 T cell receptor beta chains listed next were all sequenced from one sample in a study of blood T cell repertoires in COVID-19. TCRdb's table, derived via immunoSEQ multiplex PCR, lists solely in-frame clones and lacks some. The sample gives more than 95,000 clones, about four fifths of which show up once; roughly 9.4% is in the top ten. Specimen: peripheral blood. The source of these receptors is a woman between 70 and 85 years old with acute or convalescent COVID-19.

The chain employs TRBV9 and TRBJ1-2; 7 nucleotides agree with TRBD1. There are 12 residues in the CDR3. V was clipped by 0 bases and J by 13 bases; unmatched bases: 6. Germline CDR1 and CDR2: SGDLS and YYNGEE. CDR3 nucleotide sequence: TGTGCCAGCAGCGTAGTAGGACAGGTTATCACCTTC. Its protein is CASSVVGQVITF. The full variable domain, completed using reference TRBV9 and TRBJ1-2, is DSGVTQTPKHLITATGQRVTLRCSPRSGDLSVYWYQQSLDQGLQFLIQYYNGEERAKGNILERFSAQQFPDLHSELNLSSLELGDSALYFCASSVVGQVITFGSGTRLTVV.

The chain links TRBV7-2 to TRBJ2-7; possibly TRBD1 for D (5 bases). The CDR3 totals 16 residues. Trimming stripped 5 bases from V and 6 bases from J, with 23 bases between. The germline gives CDR1 SGHTA, CDR2 FQGNSA. The CDR3 here is CASSQTPGPAGSEQYF. The CDR3 nucleotides are TGTGCCAGCAGCCAGACCCCAGGGCCCGCCGGCTCCGAGCAGTACTTC.

The V call is TRBV28, the J call TRBJ1-2; TRBD1 agrees at 9 bases. V lost 6 bases to trimming and J lost 0 bases; unmatched junction nucleotides: 8. The CDR3 totals 16 residues. Germline V gene lookup returns CDR1 MDHEN and CDR2 SYDVKM. CDR3 nucleotides: TGTGCCAGCAGCTATCCGGGACAGGGCCCTAACTATGGCTACACCTTC. It encodes CASSYPGQGPNYGYTF.

The rearrangement links TRBV30 to TRBJ2-1; D uncertain. The CDR3 runs to 11 residues. Germline CDR1 reads GTSNPN; CDR2 reads SVGIG (reference sequence). V gave up 3 bases and J gave up 9 bases, with 9 bases separating them. CDR3 in amino acids: CAWSVLGEQFF. CDR3 DNA: TGTGCCTGGAGCGTACTTGGTGAGCAGTTCTTC.

Only a few counts were recorded for this clone. V is TRBV11-2 and J is TRBJ1-1; D is perhaps TRBD1 (6 bases). Germline loops: CDR1 SGHAT, CDR2 FQNNGV. Deletions cut 1 base from V and 8 bases from J, with 11 bases between. This CDR3 has 13 residues. The CDR3 region is CASSLGQGMEAFF. As DNA, the CDR3 is TGTGCCAGCAGCTTAGGGCAGGGGATGGAAGCTTTCTTT.

This clone has just a few counts. The rearrangement links TRBV7-8 to TRBJ2-1, with D possibly TRBD2 on 5 matching bases. Trimming removed 5 bases from V and 0 bases from J, with 14 bases in between. From germline, CDR1 is SGHVS and CDR2 FQNEAQ. The CDR3 spans 16 residues. Here the CDR3 reads CASSRVVGSSYNEQFF. The CDR3 DNA sequence: TGTGCCAGCAGCCGAGTGGTGGGGAGCTCCTACAATGAGCAGTTCTTC.

The V and J genes are TRBV2 and TRBJ2-3, with D possibly matching TRBD2 (7 bases). The CDR3 contains 17 residues. CDR1 and CDR2 from the germline V gene are SNHLY and FYNNEI. The V and J ends lost 7 bases and 5 bases respectively, with 25 bases between them. The CDR3 nucleotides are TGTGCCAGCACCCAAGGGAGGGGGTTACTCCACGGAGATACGCAGTATTTT. This sequence encodes CASTQGRGLLHGDTQYF.

This chain links TRBV5-1 with TRBJ1-2; 12 positions match TRBD1. This CDR3 has 19 amino acids. Germline V CDR1 and CDR2: SGHRS, YFSETQ. V lost 4 bases to trimming and J lost 0 bases; unmatched junction nucleotides: 13. CDR3 sequence (DNA): TGCGCCAGCAGCATAAACCGGGACAGGGGGCTGAGGACTAACTATGGCTACACCTTC. It yields the protein CASSINRDRGLRTNYGYTF.

The chain links TRBV7-9 to TRBJ1-6; TRBD1 might be the D (5 bases). CDR1 and CDR2 (germline): SEHNR, FQNEAQ (reference sequence). V dropped 4 bases and J dropped 5 bases, with 18 bases sitting between them. CDR3 length equals 17 residues. The CDR3 region is CASSSNWWKGDNSPLHF. CDR3 coding DNA: TGTGCCAGCAGCTCGAACTGGTGGAAAGGGGATAATTCACCCCTCCACTTT.

The chain couples TRBV7-2 to TRBJ2-1; 12 bases fit TRBD2. CDR3 length: 17 residues. The V gene end was trimmed by 1 base and the J gene end by 8 bases; junction bases not matched to a gene: 9. Germline V gene lookup returns CDR1 SGHTA and CDR2 FQGNSA. The CDR3 DNA follows: TGTGCCAGCAGCTTAGAAGCTAGCGGGGGGGCTCTCGATGAGCAGTTCTTC. Translation gives CASSLEASGGALDEQFF.

The rearrangement links TRBV15 to TRBJ1-6, with 7 nucleotides matching TRBD1. This CDR3 is 14 amino acids long. Germline V gene sequence: CDR1 LNHNV, CDR2 YYDKDF (reference sequence). V was clipped by 3 bases and J by 8 bases; unmatched bases: 4. CDR3 sequence: CATSRRDRYSPLHF. Written as DNA, the CDR3 is TGTGCCACCAGCAGGAGGGACAGATATTCACCCCTCCACTTT.

The V gene is TRBV7-9, the J gene TRBJ2-6; D is ambiguous. V dropped 2 bases and J dropped 0 bases, with 5 bases sitting between them. CDR1 SEHNR and CDR2 FQNEAQ come from the germline V gene (reference sequence). The CDR3 is made up of 15 amino acids. The CDR3 DNA sequence: TGTGCCAGCAGCTTAACGAGCTCTGGGGCCAACGTCCTGACTTTC. Its translation: CASSLTSSGANVLTF. The full variable domain, with the rest looked up from reference TRBV7-9 and TRBJ2-6, is DTGVSQNPRHKITKRGQNVTFRCDPISEHNRLYWYRQTLGQGPEFLTYFQNEAQLEKSRLLSDRFSAERPKGSFSTLEIQRTEQGDSAMYLCASSLTSSGANVLTFGAGSRLTVL.

The V call is TRBV9, the J call TRBJ2-7, with a possible D match to TRBD1 (5 bases). Germline values: CDR1 SGDLS, CDR2 YYNGEE. The V and J ends lost 5 bases and 5 bases respectively, with 14 bases between them. The CDR3 has 13 residues. CDR3 sequence reads: CASSRAGQHEQYF. The DNA for the CDR3 is TGTGCCAGCAGTCGGGCAGGGCAGCACGAGCAGTACTTC. The complete variable domain, with remaining parts taken from reference TRBV9 and TRBJ2-7, reads DSGVTQTPKHLITATGQRVTLRCSPRSGDLSVYWYQQSLDQGLQFLIQYYNGEERAKGNILERFSAQQFPDLHSELNLSSLELGDSALYFCASSRAGQHEQYFGPGTRLTVT.

V is TRBV24-1 and J is TRBJ1-2, with 9 bases aligning to TRBD1. The V segment lost 4 bases and the J segment 8 bases; nucleotides outside the gene matches: 7. The CDR3 is 14 amino acids. Looked up from germline, CDR1 is KGHDR and CDR2 is SFDVKD. Written as DNA, the CDR3 is TGTGCCACCAGTGACAGGGACAGGGTGAGGGGCTACACCTTC. It codes for CATSDRDRVRGYTF.

This chain links TRBV4-2 with TRBJ1-1; 12 nucleotides agree with TRBD1. Germline-derived CDR1 and CDR2 are LGHNA and YNFKEQ. The J segment lost 10 bases and the V segment lost 0 bases, leaving 6 bases of the junction unmatched. The CDR3 has 15 amino acids. The CDR3 sequence is CASSQEVGQGARAFF. CDR3 coding DNA: TGTGCCAGCAGCCAAGAAGTGGGACAGGGGGCAAGAGCTTTCTTT.

V is TRBV9 and J is TRBJ2-5; 12 bases match TRBD2. This CDR3 has 15 residues. Per the germline V gene, CDR1 is SGDLS and CDR2 is YYNGEE. J gave up 4 bases and V 4 bases, and 5 bases lay outside the gene matches. DNA of the CDR3: TGTGCCAGCAGCTCCCGGACTAGCGGGGCAGAGACCCAGTACTTC. The encoded protein is CASSSRTSGAETQYF.

This chain connects TRBV20-1 to TRBJ2-3, with 10 bases identical to TRBD2. This CDR3 comprises 14 residues. The V gene end was trimmed by 3 bases and the J gene end by 5 bases; junction bases not matched to a gene: 5. Germline lookup yields CDR1 DFQATT and CDR2 SNEGSKA (reference sequence). CDR3 amino acids: CSASPGLALDTQYF. The CDR3 DNA follows: TGCAGTGCTAGTCCGGGACTAGCGCTAGATACGCAGTATTTT.

The chain couples TRBV29-1 to TRBJ2-3; possible D gene TRBD1, 6 bases. Between the trimmed V and J ends, which lost 8 bases and 5 bases, there was a span of 11 bases. In germline, CDR1 is SQVTM, CDR2 ANQGSEA. This CDR3 is 11 amino acids long. CDR3 protein: CSSPRGDTQYF. The CDR3 nucleotides are TGCAGCTCACCCAGGGGAGATACGCAGTATTTT.

This chain uses TRBV14 with TRBJ1-1, with 7 bases that match TRBD1. The CDR3 is made up of 15 amino acids. Germline V gene sequence: CDR1 SGHDN, CDR2 FVKESK. After removal of 1 base from V and 8 bases from J, the junction contained 10 bases not matched to a gene. The CDR3 spells CASSQVPRQGLEAFF. CDR3 DNA sequence: TGTGCCAGCAGCCAAGTACCGCGACAGGGCTTGGAAGCTTTCTTT.

This chain links TRBV5-3 with TRBJ2-5; TRBD1 matches 8 bases. TRBV5-3 is an open reading frame, and its role is uncertain. J lost 1 base, V lost 0 bases, and 5 bases had no gene match. The CDR3 has 16 amino acids. The CDR3 here is CARSLETGVAQETQYF. As DNA, the CDR3 is TGTGCCAGAAGCTTGGAGACAGGGGTGGCCCAAGAGACCCAGTACTTC.

The chain has TRBV29-1 and TRBJ2-5; D call uncertain. Trimming stripped 5 bases from V and 2 bases from J, with 12 bases between. This CDR3 has 13 residues. The V gene's germline CDR1 is SQVTM and CDR2 ANQGSEA. CDR3 coding DNA: TGCAGCGTTAACCGAGAGAATCAAGAGACCCAGTACTTC. Its translation: CSVNRENQETQYF. The whole variable domain, remainder taken from reference TRBV29-1 and TRBJ2-5, is SAVISQKPSRDICQRGTSLTIQCQVDSQVTMMFWYRQQPGQSLTLIATANQGSEATYESGFVIDKFPISRPNLTFSTLTVSNMSPEDSSIYLCSVNRENQETQYFGPGTRLLVL.

CDR3 in DNA: TGTGCTAGTGGTTTAGGGGTGAACACCGGGGAGCTGTTTTTT. Translating gives CASGLGVNTGELFF. The V call is TRBV12-5, the J call TRBJ2-2; weak D call: TRBD1 (5 bases). The CDR3 is 14 amino acids. Germline V gives CDR1 LGHNT, CDR2 FRNRAP. Trimming cost V 3 bases and J 1 base, with 6 bases left between them.

The chain employs TRBV10-3 and TRBJ1-1; a possible D gene is TRBD1 (5 bases). Germline V gene data show CDR1 as ENHRY and CDR2 as SYGVKD. This CDR3 is built from 14 residues. With 1 base removed from V and 2 bases from J, the gap between germline ends came to 8 bases. The CDR3 here is CAISEWGTNTEAFF. The DNA of the CDR3 is TGTGCCATCAGTGAGTGGGGGACTAACACTGAAGCTTTCTTT.

The chain combines TRBV7-3 with TRBJ1-6; a weak D match, TRBD1 (6 bases). V lost 5 bases, J lost 7 bases, and 9 bases lay in between. This CDR3 contains 13 residues. From germline, CDR1 is SGHTA and CDR2 FQGTGA. CDR3 protein: CASSLDRNSPLHF. The CDR3 bases are TGTGCCAGCAGCCTGGACAGAAATTCACCCCTCCACTTT.

CDR3 in DNA: TGTGCCAGCAGTTCCACCGACAGCTCCTACGAGCAGTACTTC. Translating gives CASSSTDSSYEQYF. The chain uses TRBV9 and TRBJ2-7, with D possibly being TRBD1 (5 bases). Germline V gene data show CDR1 as SGDLS and CDR2 as YYNGEE. V gave up 5 bases and J gave up 0 bases, with 12 bases separating them. The CDR3 loop spans 14 amino acids.

V and J are TRBV10-3 and TRBJ2-3; D is possibly TRBD2 (7 bases). V was shortened by 10 bases and J by 2 bases, with 25 bases between the two germline ends. Germline V gene lookup returns CDR1 ENHRY and CDR2 SYGVKD. The CDR3 spans 17 residues. The CDR3: CATTPAFAGADTDTQYF. CDR3 sequence (DNA): TGTGCCACCACCCCGGCTTTTGCGGGGGCCGACACAGATACGCAGTATTTT.

The chain carries TRBV28 and TRBJ1-6, with D tentatively TRBD1 (5 bases). V shed 1 base and J shed 5 bases, with 12 bases lying between them. The CDR3 runs to 16 residues. The germline CDR1 and CDR2 sequences are MDHEN and SYDVKM. CDR3 region: CASSLFRGVNNSPLHF. The CDR3, as DNA: TGTGCCAGCAGTTTATTTCGGGGGGTGAATAATTCACCCCTCCACTTT.

Sample share makes this clone large. The rearrangement uses TRBV30 and TRBJ2-5; no clear D. V was pared by 2 bases and J by 5 bases, with 6 bases between. The CDR3 extends over 11 amino acids. Germline-derived CDR1 and CDR2 are GTSNPN and SVGIG (reference sequence). The CDR3 loop reads CAWSPMETQYF. The CDR3 DNA is TGTGCCTGGAGTCCAATGGAGACCCAGTACTTC.